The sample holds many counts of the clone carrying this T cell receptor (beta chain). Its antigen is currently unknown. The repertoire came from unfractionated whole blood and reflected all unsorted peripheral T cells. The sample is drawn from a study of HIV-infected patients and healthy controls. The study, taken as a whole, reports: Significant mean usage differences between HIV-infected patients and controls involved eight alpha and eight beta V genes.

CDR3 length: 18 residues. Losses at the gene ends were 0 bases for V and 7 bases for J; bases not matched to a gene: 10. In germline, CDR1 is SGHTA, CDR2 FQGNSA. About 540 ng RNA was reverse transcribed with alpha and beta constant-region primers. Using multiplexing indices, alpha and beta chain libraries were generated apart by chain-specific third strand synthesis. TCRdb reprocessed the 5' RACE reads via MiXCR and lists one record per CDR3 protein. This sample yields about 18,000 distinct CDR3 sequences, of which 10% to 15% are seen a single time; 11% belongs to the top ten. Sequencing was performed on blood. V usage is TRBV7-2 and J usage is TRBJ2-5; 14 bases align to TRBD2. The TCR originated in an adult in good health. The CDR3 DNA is TGTGCCAGCAGCTTAGCGCTTGGACTAGCGGGGGGCCGTGGGACCCAGTACTTC. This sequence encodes CASSLALGLAGGRGTQYF.